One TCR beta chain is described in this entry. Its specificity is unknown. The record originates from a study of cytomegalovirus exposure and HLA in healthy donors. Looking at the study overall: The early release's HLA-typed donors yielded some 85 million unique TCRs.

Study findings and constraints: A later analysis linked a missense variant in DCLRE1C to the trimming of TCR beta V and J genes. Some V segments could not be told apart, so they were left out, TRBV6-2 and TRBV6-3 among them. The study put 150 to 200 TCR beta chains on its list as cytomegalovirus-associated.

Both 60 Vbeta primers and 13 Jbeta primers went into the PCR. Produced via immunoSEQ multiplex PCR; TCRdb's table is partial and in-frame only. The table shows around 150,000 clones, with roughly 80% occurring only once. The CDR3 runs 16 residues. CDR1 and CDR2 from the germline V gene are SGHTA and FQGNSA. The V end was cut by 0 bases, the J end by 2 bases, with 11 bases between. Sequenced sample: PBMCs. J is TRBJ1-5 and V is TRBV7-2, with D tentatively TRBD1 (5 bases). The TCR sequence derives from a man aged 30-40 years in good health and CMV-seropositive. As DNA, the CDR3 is TGTGCCAGCAGCTTAGCTCTGGACATGGGCAATCAGCCCCAGCATTTT. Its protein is CASSLALDMGNQPQHF.